Below, 30 T cell receptor beta chains from the same sample are listed, as sequenced in a study of CD8 T cells in ankylosing spondylitis. TCRdb re-analysed the 5' RACE reads in MiXCR, keeping a single row per CDR3 protein. Of 300,000 to 350,000 distinct CDR3 sequences in the sample, about a fifth are singletons; the top ten hold 3.5%. Sequenced material: blood, either unsorted or a sorted T cell fraction (not recorded which). Receptors originate from a female donor with ankylosing spondylitis or in good health (not recorded which).

The V and J genes are TRBV20-1 and TRBJ2-3; 9 bases are a match to TRBD2. The CDR3 spans 16 residues. Trimming at V came to 0 bases and at J to 4 bases, leaving 8 bases not matched to a gene. Germline CDR1 is DFQATT and CDR2 is SNEGSKA (reference sequence). CDR3 region: CSARDRRREGSDTQYF. CDR3 coding DNA: TGCAGTGCTAGAGATCGCCGGCGGGAGGGGTCAGATACGCAGTATTTT.

This clonotype has just a few counts. The V call is TRBV3-1, the J call TRBJ2-3; tentative D call: TRBD1 (6 bases). Looked up from germline, CDR1 is LGHDT and CDR2 is YNNKEL (reference sequence). CDR3 length: 16 amino acids. The germline V and J ends were trimmed by 1 base and 2 bases, with 13 bases remaining between them. CDR3 DNA: TGTGCCAGCAGCCAAGGGATGGGACAAAACACAGATACGCAGTATTTT. This encodes CASSQGMGQNTDTQYF.

The rearrangement joins TRBV5-5 to TRBJ1-5; no reliable D call. From germline, CDR1 is SGHKS and CDR2 YYEKEE (reference sequence). This CDR3 is 14 amino acids long. V lost 0 bases, J lost 2 bases, and 6 bases lay in between. The CDR3: CASSLVQGNQPQHF. The CDR3 bases are TGTGCCAGCAGCTTGGTGCAGGGCAATCAGCCCCAGCATTTT.

This clonotype was counted ten times or more. J is TRBJ2-1 and V is TRBV11-2, with 12 bases that match TRBD2. The CDR3 has 19 residues. V was pared by 5 bases and J by 2 bases, with 13 bases of the junction left unmatched. Germline assignment: CDR1 SGHAT and CDR2 FQNNGV. CDR3 sequence: CASSRSGLAGLYTYNEQFF. The CDR3 nucleotides read TGTGCCAGCAGCCGCTCGGGACTAGCGGGTCTCTACACCTACAATGAGCAGTTCTTC. Variable domain in full (rest from reference TRBV11-2 and TRBJ2-1): EAGVAQSPRYKIIEKRQSVAFWCNPISGHATLYWYQQILGQGPKLLIQFQNNGVVDDSQLPKDRFSAERLKGVDSTLKIQPAKLEDSAVYLCASSRSGLAGLYTYNEQFFGPGTRLTVL.

This clonotype was counted a few times. V and J are TRBV5-5 and TRBJ2-3, with TRBD2 as a possible D gene (6 bases). Trimming stripped 1 base from V and 0 bases from J, with 12 bases between. Germline loops: CDR1 SGHKS, CDR2 YYEKEE (reference sequence). CDR3 size: 16 residues. CDR3 sequence (DNA): TGTGCCAGCAGCTTGTGGAAGGGACTGAGCACAGATACGCAGTATTTT. It encodes CASSLWKGLSTDTQYF.

CDR3 in amino acids: CASSYSRSDRGYTF. CDR3 nucleotide sequence: TGTGCCAGCAGTTACTCGAGATCGGACCGTGGCTACACCTTC. V is TRBV6-5 and J is TRBJ1-2, with D uncertain. V lost 0 bases and J lost 7, with 12 bases in between. This CDR3 has 14 residues. Looked up from germline, CDR1 is MNHEY and CDR2 is SVGAGI.

The chain has TRBV6-6 and TRBJ1-1, with D maybe TRBD1 (5 bases). The V and J ends lost 2 bases and 10 bases respectively, with 11 bases between them. The V gene's germline CDR1 is MNHNY and CDR2 SVGAGI (reference sequence). The CDR3 is 12 amino acids. The CDR3 sequence: CASSYRGGGAFF. CDR3 DNA: TGTGCCAGCAGTTACAGGGGCGGGGGAGCTTTCTTT.

V gene TRBV6-2 or TRBV6-3 combines with J gene TRBJ2-1, with D hard to call. The CDR3 extends over 13 amino acids. The V and J ends lost 4 bases and 2 bases respectively, with 6 bases between them. Germline assignment: CDR1 MNHEY and CDR2 SVGEGT. The CDR3 spells CASSSRAYNEQFF. The CDR3 DNA is TGTGCCAGCAGTTCCCGGGCCTACAATGAGCAGTTCTTC.

This clonotype was counted a few times. The chain is built from TRBV5-1 and TRBJ1-1, with a possible D match to TRBD1 (5 bases). The V end lost 1 base, the J end lost 2 bases, and 9 bases lay between the germline ends. Germline CDR1 and CDR2: SGHRS and YFSETQ. The CDR3 length is 14 residues. CDR3 sequence (DNA): TGCGCCAGCAGCTTGTGGGGCCCCAACACTGAAGCTTTCTTT. Translated: CASSLWGPNTEAFF.

This clonotype was seen a few times. The rearrangement links TRBV19 to TRBJ1-1; unclear D gene. Trimming removed 4 bases at V and 7 bases at J, with 13 bases between. The CDR3 spans 13 residues. Germline CDR1 is LNHDA and CDR2 is SQIVND (reference sequence). The CDR3 sequence is CASSTRGESEAFF. The CDR3 region has the DNA TGTGCCAGTAGTACCCGGGGAGAGAGTGAAGCTTTCTTT. The whole variable domain, filled in from reference TRBV19 and TRBJ1-1, reads DGGITQSPKYLFRKEGQNVTLSCEQNLNHDAMYWYRQDPGQGLRLIYYSQIVNDFQKGDIAEGYSVSREKKESFPLTVTSAQKNPTAFYLCASSTRGESEAFFGQGTRLTVV.

At least ten counts were recorded for this clonotype. The chain joins TRBV20-1 to TRBJ1-5; D is perhaps TRBD1 (5 bases). This CDR3 region has 14 residues. V was cut by 3 bases and J by 1 base, with 10 bases left in between. CDR1 DFQATT and CDR2 SNEGSKA come from the germline V gene (reference sequence). The CDR3 coding sequence is TGCAGTGCTAGCGCATGGGGGAGCAATCAGCCCCAGCATTTT. As protein: CSASAWGSNQPQHF.

Of note for this clonotype: The germline gene is not matched at one end of the junction; a read error may be the cause. The chain uses TRBV5-8 and TRBJ2-1; D is uncertain. Germline V gives CDR1 SGHTS, CDR2 YDEGEE. The CDR3 covers 13 residues. The CDR3 is CAISLVPGNEQFF. The CDR3 bases are TGTGCCATCAGCTTGGTACCCGGAAATGAGCAGTTCTTC.

This clonotype turned up a few times. J is TRBJ1-2 and V is TRBV11-2; 7 nucleotides agree with TRBD1. From germline, CDR1 is SGHAT and CDR2 FQNNGV. The V gene end was trimmed by 5 bases and the J gene end by 6 bases; junction bases not matched to a gene: 9. The CDR3 contains 14 residues. The CDR3 coding sequence is TGTGCCAGCAGCCCGCTGCGGGACAGAGATGGCTACACCTTC. Its translation is CASSPLRDRDGYTF.

This clonotype has only a few counts. The chain employs TRBV7-6 and TRBJ2-1, with TRBD1 identical over 10 bases. This CDR3 is 15 amino acids long. CDR1 and CDR2 (germline): SGHVS, FNYEAQ. The V gene end was trimmed by 5 bases and the J gene end by 7 bases; junction bases not matched to a gene: 8. The CDR3 spells CASSGRDRGLNEQFF. The DNA for the CDR3 is TGTGCCAGCAGCGGCCGGGACAGGGGCCTAAATGAGCAGTTCTTC.

This chain connects TRBV6-2 or TRBV6-3 to TRBJ1-2; TRBD1 aligns across 7 bases. The CDR3 length is 11 residues. V dropped 8 bases and J dropped 3; count of bases not matched to a gene: 0. Germline-derived CDR1 and CDR2 are MNHEY and SVGEGT. CDR3: CASGQDYGYTF. As DNA, the CDR3 is TGTGCCAGCGGACAGGACTATGGCTACACCTTC.

V usage is TRBV6-5 and J usage is TRBJ2-1, with D possibly TRBD1 on 6 matching bases. V gave up 2 bases and J gave up 3 bases, with 14 bases separating them. The CDR3 has 16 amino acids. Germline V gene data show CDR1 as MNHEY and CDR2 as SVGAGI. Here the CDR3 reads CASSYQRQAYYNEQFF. The CDR3 DNA reads as TGTGCCAGCAGTTACCAGCGACAGGCATACTACAATGAGCAGTTCTTC.

This clonotype was seen ten or more times. The chain is built from TRBV29-1 and TRBJ1-1, with no clear D. CDR3 length equals 10 residues. V was pared by 5 bases and J by 6 bases, with 7 bases between. The germline V gene encodes CDR1 SQVTM and CDR2 ANQGSEA. The CDR3 DNA sequence: TGCAGCGTTCCTGACGCTGAAGCTTTCTTT. Protein sequence: CSVPDAEAFF.

The chain combines TRBV6-4 with TRBJ2-3; D is unclear. With 2 bases removed from V and 0 bases from J, the gap between germline ends came to 12 bases. Looked up from germline, CDR1 is MRHNA and CDR2 is SNTAGT. The length of the CDR3 is 16 residues. CDR3 in amino acids: CASSDRASSSTDTQYF. CDR3 nucleotide sequence: TGTGCCAGCAGTGACCGAGCATCCTCTAGCACAGATACGCAGTATTTT.

The V gene is TRBV27, the J gene TRBJ1-1; the D is unclear. Germline V gene data show CDR1 as MNHEY and CDR2 as SMNVEV (reference sequence). Trimming left V 2 bases short and J 0 bases short, with 7 bases between. This CDR3 comprises 14 residues. This CDR3 reads CASSLGSMNTEAFF. As DNA, the CDR3 is TGTGCCAGCAGTTTAGGATCAATGAACACTGAAGCTTTCTTT.

This clonotype was found a few times. The chain links TRBV5-1 to TRBJ2-6, with 8 bases fitting TRBD2. Per the germline V gene, CDR1 is SGHRS and CDR2 is YFSETQ. V trimming: 4 bases; J trimming: 0 bases; junction bases outside the gene matches: 15. The CDR3 is 20 amino acids. CDR3 in amino acids: CASSATRLASPSSGANVLTF. CDR3 sequence (DNA): TGCGCCAGCAGCGCCACACGACTAGCGTCTCCTTCCTCTGGGGCCAACGTCCTGACTTTC. Looking up the rest from reference TRBV5-1 and TRBJ2-6 gives the full variable domain: KAGVTQTPRYLIKTRGQQVTLSCSPISGHRSVSWYQQTPGQGLQFLFEYFSETQRNKGNFPGRFSGRQFSNSRSEMNVSTLELGDSALYLCASSATRLASPSSGANVLTFGAGSRLTVL.

This chain uses TRBV12-3 or TRBV12-4 with TRBJ1-1, with D perhaps TRBD1 (5 bases). V lost 5 bases, J lost 1 base, and 11 bases lay in between. The length of the CDR3 is 14 residues. CDR3 in DNA: TGTGCCAGCAGTACCATCGGACAGAACACTGAAGCTTTCTTT. It is translated as CASSTIGQNTEAFF.

This chain uses TRBV27 with TRBJ1-6; D is unresolved. The CDR3 runs to 13 residues. V lost 10 bases to trimming and J lost 0 bases, with 7 bases between them. Germline CDR1 reads MNHEY; CDR2 reads SMNVEV (reference sequence). In DNA form, the CDR3 reads TGTGCCACGGGGAGCTCCTATAATTCACCCCTCCACTTT. It translates to CATGSSYNSPLHF.

The table lists this clonotype with many counts. This chain uses TRBV20-1 with TRBJ2-1; D is possibly TRBD1 (6 bases). V gave up 3 bases and J gave up 0 bases, with 15 bases separating them. The CDR3 has 16 residues. CDR1 is DFQATT and CDR2 is SNEGSKA in the germline V gene (reference sequence). In nucleotides, the CDR3 is TGCAGTGCTAGGGGGCAGGGGAAAAGCTCCTACAATGAGCAGTTCTTC. Amino acids: CSARGQGKSSYNEQFF.

This chain links TRBV29-1 with TRBJ2-5, with unresolved D. V dropped 4 bases and J dropped 1 base, with 7 bases sitting between them. The CDR3 loop spans 12 amino acids. The germline V gene encodes CDR1 SQVTM and CDR2 ANQGSEA. The CDR3 DNA sequence: TGCAGCGTTGCATATAGCCAAGAGACCCAGTACTTC. The encoded protein is CSVAYSQETQYF.

This clonotype was observed a few times. The chain has TRBV7-9 and TRBJ1-2; 9 bases match TRBD1. CDR3 length: 15 amino acids. Trimming cost V 5 bases and J 8 bases; bases outside gene matches: 12. Per the germline V gene, CDR1 is SEHNR and CDR2 is FQNEAQ (reference sequence). The CDR3 nucleotides read TGTGCCAGCAGCCCGGGACAGGGAAAGAAGATGGGCTACACCTTC. This translates into CASSPGQGKKMGYTF. Using reference TRBV7-9 and TRBJ1-2 for the parts outside the CDR3, the full variable domain is DTGVSQNPRHKITKRGQNVTFRCDPISEHNRLYWYRQTLGQGPEFLTYFQNEAQLEKSRLLSDRFSAERPKGSFSTLEIQRTEQGDSAMYLCASSPGQGKKMGYTFGSGTRLTVV.

V usage is TRBV6-5 and J usage is TRBJ1-6; a weak D match, TRBD1 (5 bases). CDR3 length equals 17 residues. The V end was cut by 2 bases, the J end by 2 bases, with 13 bases between. Germline-derived CDR1 and CDR2 are MNHEY and SVGAGI. The CDR3 DNA reads as TGTGCCAGCAGTTACGGTCAGCAGGGCGCCTATAATTCACCCCTCCACTTT. Protein product: CASSYGQQGAYNSPLHF.

The rearrangement joins TRBV28 to TRBJ2-5; D is ambiguous. In germline, CDR1 is MDHEN, CDR2 SYDVKM. V was shortened by 3 bases and J by 5 bases, with 13 bases between the two germline ends. The CDR3 loop spans 14 amino acids. In DNA form, the CDR3 reads TGTGCCAGCAGTTTTGGGCCCCTCGGGGAGACCCAGTACTTC. It translates to CASSFGPLGETQYF.

The gene calls are TRBV3-1 and TRBJ2-1; 14 nucleotides match TRBD2. This CDR3 region has 17 residues. Germline V gene lookup returns CDR1 LGHDT and CDR2 YNNKEL (reference sequence). V dropped 7 bases and J dropped 1; count of bases not matched to a gene: 6. The DNA for the CDR3 is TGTGCCAGCACCGGACTAGCGGGAGGTGGTTCCTACAATGAGCAGTTCTTC. Amino acids: CASTGLAGGGSYNEQFF.

In the case of this clonotype: The CDR3 ends on some other residue instead of the conserved phenylalanine or tryptophan, so this is likely a read error. The chain employs TRBV18 and TRBJ2-3; D is undetermined. The germline V and J ends were trimmed by 6 bases and 6 bases, with 10 bases remaining between them. Per germline, CDR1 KGHSH and CDR2 LQKENI. There are 12 residues in the CDR3. Here the CDR3 reads CASSLNRDTQYY. CDR3 bases: TGTGCCAGCTCCCTTAACCGGGATACGCAGTATTAT.

The CDR3 sequence: CSATLAGGPRTQYF. CDR3 DNA sequence: TGCAGTGCCACACTAGCGGGAGGGCCGCGGACCCAGTACTTC. V gene TRBV20-1 combines with J gene TRBJ2-5, with 13 bases that match TRBD2. The CDR3 has 14 residues. The ends lost 6 bases at V and 7 bases at J; junction bases unmatched: 8. CDR1 and CDR2 (germline): DFQATT, SNEGSKA (reference sequence).